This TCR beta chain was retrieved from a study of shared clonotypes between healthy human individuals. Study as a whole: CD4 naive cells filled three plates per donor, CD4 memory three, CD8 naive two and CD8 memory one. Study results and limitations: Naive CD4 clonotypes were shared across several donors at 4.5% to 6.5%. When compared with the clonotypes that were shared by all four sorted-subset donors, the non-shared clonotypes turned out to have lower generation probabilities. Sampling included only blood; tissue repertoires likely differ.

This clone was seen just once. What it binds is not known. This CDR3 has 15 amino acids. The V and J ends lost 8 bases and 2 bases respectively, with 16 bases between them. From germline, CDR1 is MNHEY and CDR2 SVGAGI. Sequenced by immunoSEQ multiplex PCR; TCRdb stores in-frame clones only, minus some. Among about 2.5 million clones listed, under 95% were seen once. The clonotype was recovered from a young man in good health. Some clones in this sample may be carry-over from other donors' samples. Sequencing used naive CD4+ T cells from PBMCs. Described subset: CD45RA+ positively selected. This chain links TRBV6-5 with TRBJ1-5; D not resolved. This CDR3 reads CASRPPGGGNQPQHF. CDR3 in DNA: TGTGCCAGCCGCCCCCCGGGCGGAGGCAATCAGCCCCAGCATTTT.